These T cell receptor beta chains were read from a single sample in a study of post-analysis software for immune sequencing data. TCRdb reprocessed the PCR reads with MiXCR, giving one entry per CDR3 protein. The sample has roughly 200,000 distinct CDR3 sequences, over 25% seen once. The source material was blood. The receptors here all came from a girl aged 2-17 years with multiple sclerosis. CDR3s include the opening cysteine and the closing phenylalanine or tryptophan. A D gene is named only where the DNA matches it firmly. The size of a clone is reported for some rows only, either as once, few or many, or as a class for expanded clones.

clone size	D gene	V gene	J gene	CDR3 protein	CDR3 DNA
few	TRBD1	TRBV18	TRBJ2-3	CASSPRWGQRDTQYF	TGTGCCAGCTCACCCAGGTGGGGACAGAGGGATACGCAGTATTTT
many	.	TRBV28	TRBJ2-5	CASRSGTTVETQYF	TGTGCCAGCAGGTCCGGGACAACTGTGGAGACCCAGTACTTC
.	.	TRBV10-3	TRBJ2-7	CVIPCNEQYF	TGTGTCATCCCATGCAACGAGCAGTACTTC
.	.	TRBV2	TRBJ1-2	CASSEALPPPGLGYGYTF	TGTGCCAGCAGTGAAGCGCTTCCCCCCCCAGGGTTGGGCTATGGCTACACCTTC
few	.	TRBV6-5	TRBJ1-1	CASSYLGRNTEAFF	TGTGCCAGCAGTTATCTAGGGAGAAACACTGAAGCTTTCTTT
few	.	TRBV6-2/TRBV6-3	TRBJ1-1	CASSSYPTQGIPEAFF	TGTGCCAGCAGTTCTTACCCGACCCAGGGTATCCCTGAAGCTTTCTTT
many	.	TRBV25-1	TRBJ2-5	CASSAGLAGETQYF	TGTGCCAGCAGTGCAGGACTGGCGGGGGAGACCCAGTACTTC
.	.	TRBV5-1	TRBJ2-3	CASSGRDSTDTQYF	TGCGCCAGCAGCGGGCGGGACAGCACAGATACGCAGTATTTT
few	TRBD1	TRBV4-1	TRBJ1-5	CASAMTGYDQPQHF	TGCGCCAGCGCCATGACAGGGTACGATCAGCCCCAGCATTTT
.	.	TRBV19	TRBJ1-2	CAGSIKGVNYGYTF	TGTGCCGGTAGTATAAAAGGGGTTAACTATGGCTACACCTTC
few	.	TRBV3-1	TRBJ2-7	CASSTRPTGADEQYF	TGTGCCAGCAGCACACGACCTACTGGGGCCGACGAGCAGTACTTC
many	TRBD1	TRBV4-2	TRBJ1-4	CASSQTGGTNEKLFF	TGTGCCAGCAGCCAAACAGGGGGCACTAATGAAAAACTGTTTTTT
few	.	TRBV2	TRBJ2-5	CASSGLGLGETQYF	TGTGCCAGCAGTGGGCTGGGTCTGGGAGAGACCCAGTACTTC
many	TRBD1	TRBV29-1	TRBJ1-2	CSVEPRGQGAGGYTF	TGCAGCGTTGAACCCCGGGGACAGGGGGCGGGAGGCTACACCTTC
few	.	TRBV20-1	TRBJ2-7	CSPSGATSYEQYF	TGCAGTCCCTCAGGGGCGACCTCCTACGAGCAGTACTTC
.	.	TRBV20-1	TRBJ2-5	CSARAPDRDNEQYF	TGCAGTGCTAGAGCCCCAGACCGGGACAATGAGCAGTACTTC
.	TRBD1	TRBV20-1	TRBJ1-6	CSAAPGQGSSLHF	TGCAGTGCTGCCCCGGGACAGGGGTCCTCCCTCCACTTT
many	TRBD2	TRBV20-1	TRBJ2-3	CSAEGGLASADTQYF	TGCAGTGCAGAGGGCGGACTAGCATCGGCAGATACGCAGTATTTT
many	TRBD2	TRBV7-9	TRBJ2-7	CASSFAGVTYEQYF	TGTGCCAGCAGCTTTGCGGGGGTAACCTACGAGCAGTACTTC
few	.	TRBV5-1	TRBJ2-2	CASSLGVAATGELFF	TGCGCCAGCAGCTTGGGGGTCGCGGCGACCGGGGAGCTGTTTTTT
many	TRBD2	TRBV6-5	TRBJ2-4	CASSSLSGGLAKNIQYF	TGTGCCAGCAGTTCCCTCAGCGGGGGGCTAGCCAAAAACATTCAGTACTTC